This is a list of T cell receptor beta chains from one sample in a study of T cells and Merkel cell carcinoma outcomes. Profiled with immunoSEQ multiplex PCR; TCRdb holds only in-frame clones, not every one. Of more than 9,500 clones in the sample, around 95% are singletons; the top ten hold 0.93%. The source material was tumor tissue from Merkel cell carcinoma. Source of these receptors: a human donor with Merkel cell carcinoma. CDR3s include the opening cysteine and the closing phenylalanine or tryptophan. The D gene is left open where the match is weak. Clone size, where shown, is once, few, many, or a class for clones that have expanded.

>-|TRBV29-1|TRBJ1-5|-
TGCAGCGTTGGGGCAGGGGATCAGCCCCAGCATTTT
CSVGAGDQPQHF
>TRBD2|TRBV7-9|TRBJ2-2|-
TGTGCCAGCAGCTCACCGGGACTAGCTAGCCCCGGGGAGCTGTTTTTT
CASSSPGLASPGELFF
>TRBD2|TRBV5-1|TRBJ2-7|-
TGCGCCAGCAGCCTAGCGGGAGTTAGCTACGAGCAGTACTTC
CASSLAGVSYEQYF
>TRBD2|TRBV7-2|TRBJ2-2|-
TGTGCCAGCAGCTCAACTAGCGGGTTCACCGGGGAGCTGTTTTTT
CASSSTSGFTGELFF
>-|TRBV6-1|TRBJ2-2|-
TGTGCCAGCAGTGAACAGGGGAGGGCGGCCGGGGAGCTGTTTTTT
CASSEQGRAAGELFF
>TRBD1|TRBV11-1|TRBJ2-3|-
TGTGCCAGCAGGAGGGACAGGAGCCACACAGATACGCAGTATTTT
CASRRDRSHTDTQYF
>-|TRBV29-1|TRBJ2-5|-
TGCAGCGTTGTCAGTCGGGGAGAGACCCAGTACTTC
CSVVSRGETQYF
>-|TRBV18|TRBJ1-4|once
TGTGCCAGCTCCGGCCAAGGACAGAGTAATGAAAAACTGTTTTTT
CASSGQGQSNEKLFF
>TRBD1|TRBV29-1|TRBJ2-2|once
TGCAGCGTTGCGGGACAGGGACACACCGGGGAGCTGTTTTTT
CSVAGQGHTGELFF
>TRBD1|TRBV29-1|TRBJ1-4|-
TGCAGCGTTGAGAAGACAGGGTCTAATGAAAAACTGTTTTTT
CSVEKTGSNEKLFF
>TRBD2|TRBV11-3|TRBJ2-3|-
TGTGCCAGCAGCTTAGAGCGGGAGTTCGCTACGCAGTATTTT
CASSLEREFATQYF
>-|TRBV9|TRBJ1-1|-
TGTGCCAGCAGCGTAGCACCTAGAGACACTGAAGCTTTCTTT
CASSVAPRDTEAFF
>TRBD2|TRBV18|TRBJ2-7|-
TGTGCCAGCTCACCAAGGCGGGAGCGCGAGCAGTACTTC
CASSPRREREQYF
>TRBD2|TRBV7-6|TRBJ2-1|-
TGTGCCAGCTGCGAGCGGGAGGGCACCTACAATGAGCAGTTCTTC
CASCEREGTYNEQFF
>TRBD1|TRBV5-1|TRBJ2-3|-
TGCGCCAGCAGCTTGGCCCAAACAGGGGGCAGAGATACGCAGTATTTT
CASSLAQTGGRDTQYF
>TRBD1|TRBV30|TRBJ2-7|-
TGTGCCTTGACAGGGAACTACGAGCAGTACTTC
CALTGNYEQYF
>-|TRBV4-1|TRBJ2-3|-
TGCGCCAGCAGCCAAGGGGAAGGGCCCACGGCAGATACGCAGTATTTT
CASSQGEGPTADTQYF
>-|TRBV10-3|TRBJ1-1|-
TGTGCCATCAGTGAGACAGGGCAGGGCGTGAACACTGAAGCTTTCTTT
CAISETGQGVNTEAFF
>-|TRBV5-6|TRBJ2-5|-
TGTGCCAGCATCCTCTCTGGGGAGGAAGGAGAGACCCAGTACTTC
CASILSGEEGETQYF
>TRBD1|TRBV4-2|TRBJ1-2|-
TGTGCCAGCAGCCAAGAGACAGGGTACTGTGGCTACACCTTC
CASSQETGYCGYTF
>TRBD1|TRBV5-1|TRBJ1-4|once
TGCGCCAGCAGCTTGGGGGACAGCGGGCTCGAAAAACTGTTTTTT
CASSLGDSGLEKLFF
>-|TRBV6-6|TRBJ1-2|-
TGTGCCAGCAGTTACTCACACAGGGACTATGGCTACACCTTC
CASSYSHRDYGYTF
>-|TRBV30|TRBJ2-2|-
TGTGCCTGGAGTTCGAGTGCCGGGGAGCTGTTTTTT
CAWSSSAGELFF
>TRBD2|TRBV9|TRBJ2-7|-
TGTGCCAGCAGCAAGGGGGCGGGAGGGTTAAACGAGCAGTACTTC
CASSKGAGGLNEQYF
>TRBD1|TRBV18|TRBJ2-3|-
TGTGCCAGCTCACACCGGGACAGGTTAGAAACAGATACGCAGTATTTT
CASSHRDRLETDTQYF
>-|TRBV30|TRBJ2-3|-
TGTGCCTGTATTCCGATCATTTTATCCAGCACAGATACGCAGTATTTT
CACIPIILSSTDTQYF
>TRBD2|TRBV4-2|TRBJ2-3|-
TGTGCCAGCAGCCAAGATGCTAGCGGGAGGGCAGATACGCAGTATTTT
CASSQDASGRADTQYF
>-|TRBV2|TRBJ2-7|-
TGTGCCAGCAGTTATGCCAGCTACGAGCAGTACTTC
CASSYASYEQYF
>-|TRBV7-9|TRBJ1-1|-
TGTGCCAGCAGCGGCCTGGGGGCCAAGAACACTGAAGCTTTCTTT
CASSGLGAKNTEAFF
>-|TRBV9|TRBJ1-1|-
TGTGCCAGCAGCTCAGCCACCTTAGGCACTGAAGCTTTCTTT
CASSSATLGTEAFF
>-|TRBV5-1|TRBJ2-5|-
TGCGCCAGCAGCTGGACGGGGGAGGAGACCCAGTACTTC
CASSWTGEETQYF
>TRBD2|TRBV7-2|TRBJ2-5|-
TGTGCCAGCAGCTTAGGGACTAGCGGGAGCTTGGTTGGGACCCAGTACTTC
CASSLGTSGSLVGTQYF
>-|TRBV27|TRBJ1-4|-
TGTGCCAGCAGTCCGACACTCGCTAATGAAAAACTGTTTTTT
CASSPTLANEKLFF
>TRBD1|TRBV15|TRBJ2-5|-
TGTGCCACCAGCAGAGACGACAGGGGTCTCCAAGAGACCCAGTACTTC
CATSRDDRGLQETQYF
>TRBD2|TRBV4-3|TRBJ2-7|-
TGCGCCAGCAGCCAAGATGTCGCGGGGGGACCCTACGAGCAGTACTTC
CASSQDVAGGPYEQYF
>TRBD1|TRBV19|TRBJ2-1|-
TGTGCCAGTAGCCGGGACAGGGACTCCTACAATGAGCAGTTCTTC
CASSRDRDSYNEQFF
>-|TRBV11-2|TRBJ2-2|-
TGTGCCAGCCGTCGGCAGGGGGACTCCGGGGAGCTGTTTTTT
CASRRQGDSGELFF
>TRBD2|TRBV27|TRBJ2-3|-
TGTGCCAGCAGTTCCCGCCAAGGACTAGCGGGGCCAGATACGCAGTATTTT
CASSSRQGLAGPDTQYF
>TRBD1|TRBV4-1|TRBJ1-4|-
TGCGCCAGCAGCCGAGACAATACAGGGGTCGGATCCGAAAAACTGTTTTTT
CASSRDNTGVGSEKLFF
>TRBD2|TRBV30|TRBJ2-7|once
TGTGCCTGGAGTCCCCCCCCGAGGGGGCGGACTAGCGGGAGGGCCCACGAGCAGTACTTC
CAWSPPPRGRTSGRAHEQYF
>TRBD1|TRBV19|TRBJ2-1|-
TGTGCCAGTACAGGGGGCCTTTACAATGAGCAGTTCTTC
CASTGGLYNEQFF
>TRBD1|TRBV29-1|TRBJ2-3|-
TGCAGCGTATCCCCCCTCAGGGGGACAGATACGCAGTATTTT
CSVSPLRGTDTQYF
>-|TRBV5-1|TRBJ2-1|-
TGCGCCAGCAGCGCGATAAGGCCCTTCTCCTACAATGAGCAGTTCTTC
CASSAIRPFSYNEQFF
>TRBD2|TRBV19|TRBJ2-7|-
TGTGCCAGTAGTATAGCCCCATCGACTAGCGGGAGGGCCTACGAGCAGTACTTC
CASSIAPSTSGRAYEQYF
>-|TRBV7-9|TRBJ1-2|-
TGTGCCAGCAGCTTCGGACGGGCGAACTATGGCTACACCTTC
CASSFGRANYGYTF
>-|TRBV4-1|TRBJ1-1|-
TGCGCCAGCAGCCCCGGACAGCCGAACACTGAAGCTTTCTTT
CASSPGQPNTEAFF
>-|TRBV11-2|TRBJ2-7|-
TGTGCCAGCAGCTTAAGCGGGGAGCAGTACTTC
CASSLSGEQYF
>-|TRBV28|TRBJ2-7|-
TGTGCCAGCACCGGGACGGCGACCTACGAGCAGTACTTC
CASTGTATYEQYF
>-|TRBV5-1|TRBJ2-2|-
TGCGCCAGCAGCTTGGTGGGGACGGACAACACCGGGGAGCTGTTTTTT
CASSLVGTDNTGELFF
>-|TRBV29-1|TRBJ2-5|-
TGCAGCGTTGACGGGGGCGAAGAGACCCAGTACTTC
CSVDGGEETQYF
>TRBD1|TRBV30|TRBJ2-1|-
TGTGCCTGGAGTGTCCCGGGACAGACGGACAATGAGCAGTTCTTC
CAWSVPGQTDNEQFF
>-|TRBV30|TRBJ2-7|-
TGTGCCTGGAGCCTAAGACACGAGCAGTACTTC
CAWSLRHEQYF
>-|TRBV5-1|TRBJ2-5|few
TGCGCCAGCGCCGTTACCCAAGAGACCCAGTACTTC
CASAVTQETQYF